This T cell receptor beta chain was captured by sequencing in a study of cytotoxic CD8 clonotypes in ibrutinib-treated CLL. The overall study: The taking of response samples occurred after a median about 13 months of treatment, with a range of 6 to 36.

Assay: immunoSEQ multiplex PCR; the TCRdb copy retains only in-frame clones and omits some. The sample records some 200,000 clones, around 75% being singletons. The V and J ends lost 9 bases and 1 base respectively, with 13 bases between them. Germline CDR1 and CDR2: SNHLY and FYNNEI. The CDR3 has 13 amino acids. Worth noting for this clone: Its target is unknown.

Study-wide points: Treatment left the uncommon public clonotypes either contracted or stable in frequency. Relative to age-matched healthy donors, clonality at baseline was higher, and it tracked circulating CD8+ T-cell counts.

This TCR was sampled from a human donor with chronic lymphocytic leukemia. This chain links TRBV2 with TRBJ2-7; D unresolved. Sequenced material: PBMCs, taken after 12 months of ibrutinib treatment. CDR3: CASQASRSYEQYF. Written as DNA, the CDR3 is TGTGCCAGTCAAGCGTCAAGGTCCTACGAGCAGTACTTC.